These 20 T cell receptor beta chains originate from one sample sequenced in a study of T cells in Graves' hyperthyroidism and ophthalmopathy. Amplification yielded TCR beta CDR3 regions, with RNA transcripts as the source. First-round RT-PCR of the TCR CDR3 relied on the HTBI primer set. MiXCR was run by TCRdb on the multiplex PCR reads, yielding one entry per CDR3 protein. The sample lists around 240,000 distinct CDR3 sequences, more than 12% occurring once. What was sequenced was blood. These receptor sequences come from a woman between 35 and 50 years old with Graves' hyperthyroidism that later progressed to Graves' ophthalmopathy.

In this sample, this clonotype turned up many times. The rearrangement links TRBV19 to TRBJ2-5, with 8 bases identical to TRBD1. The V gene end was trimmed by 6 bases and the J gene end by 5 bases; junction bases not matched to a gene: 5. Germline CDR1 LNHDA, CDR2 SQIVND (reference sequence). The CDR3 runs to 13 residues. The CDR3 DNA reads TGTGCCAGTAGCGGACAGGGTTTGGAGACCCAGTACTTC. This sequence encodes CASSGQGLETQYF.

This clonotype was seen many times. The chain combines TRBV13 with TRBJ1-1; TRBD1 is a possible D gene (6 bases). V gave up 4 bases and J gave up 7 bases, with 13 bases separating them. CDR3 size: 13 residues. Germline-derived CDR1 and CDR2 are PRHDT and FYEKMQ (reference sequence). The CDR3 DNA is TGTGCCAGCAGCTCGGGGGGCAAGGATGAAGCTTTCTTT. This gives the protein CASSSGGKDEAFF.

This clonotype was seen ten or more times. This chain joins TRBV7-9 and TRBJ2-1; perhaps TRBD2 as D (6 bases). The germline CDR1 and CDR2 sequences are SEHNR and FQNEAQ (reference sequence). V gave up 1 base and J gave up 9 bases, with 10 bases separating them. The CDR3 totals 13 residues. The CDR3 sequence: CASSLDAGTEQFF. The CDR3 bases are TGTGCCAGCAGCTTAGACGCGGGAACTGAGCAGTTCTTC.

Many counts were recorded for this clonotype. V is TRBV20-1 and J is TRBJ2-7; 9 bases are shared with TRBD2. Germline loops: CDR1 DFQATT, CDR2 SNEGSKA (reference sequence). This CDR3 contains 14 residues. V shed 5 bases, J shed 2 bases, and the junction held 7 bases outside the gene matches. In nucleotides, the CDR3 is TGCAGTGCTTGTATAGCGGGAGCAGCCTACGAGCAGTACTTC. It encodes CSACIAGAAYEQYF.

At least ten counts were recorded for this clonotype. The rearrangement links TRBV14 to TRBJ1-3; D ambiguous. Germline-derived CDR1 and CDR2 are SGHDN and FVKESK. Trimming pared 3 bases from V and 0 bases from J, leaving 15 bases between. The CDR3 is 17 residues long. The CDR3, as DNA: TGTGCCAGCAGCCATAGACGCAGTGCCCGCTCTGGAAACACCATATATTTT. It translates to CASSHRRSARSGNTIYF.

This clonotype was recorded a few times. CDR3 sequence: CASSQGTGIYSYGYTF. CDR3 nucleotides: TGTGCCAGCAGCCAAGGGACAGGGATCTACTCCTATGGCTACACCTTC. This chain connects TRBV3-1 to TRBJ1-2; 8 positions match TRBD1. The CDR3 is made up of 16 amino acids. V was clipped by 1 base and J by 4 bases; unmatched bases: 8. CDR1 and CDR2 (germline): LGHDT, YNNKEL (reference sequence). The full variable domain, rest sourced from reference TRBV3-1 and TRBJ1-2, is DTAVSQTPKYLVTQMGNDKSIKCEQNLGHDTMYWYKQDSKKFLKIMFSYNNKELIINETVPNRFSPKSPDKAHLNLHINSLELGDSAVYFCASSQGTGIYSYGYTFGSGTRLTVV.

A word on this clonotype: A much larger clone differs by one base, so this may be a read error. V and J are TRBV9 and TRBJ1-1; D is possibly TRBD1 (5 bases). CDR1 SGDLS and CDR2 YYNGEE come from the germline V gene. The CDR3 has 14 amino acids. The CDR3 bases are TGTGCCAGCAGGGACAATAGGACAAACACTGAAGCTGTCTTT. It yields the protein CASRDNRTNTEAVF.

This clonotype appeared many times. CDR3 residues: CASSLATTGQETQYF. The CDR3 region has the DNA TGCGCCAGCAGCTTGGCTACGACTGGCCAAGAGACCCAGTACTTC. The gene calls are TRBV5-1 and TRBJ2-5; D remains ambiguous. The CDR3 sequence is 15 residues long. V lost 0 bases and J 1 base, leaving 10 bases between the germline ends. Germline loops: CDR1 SGHRS, CDR2 YFSETQ. Together with reference TRBV5-1 and TRBJ2-5, the CDR3 gives the full variable domain: KAGVTQTPRYLIKTRGQQVTLSCSPISGHRSVSWYQQTPGQGLQFLFEYFSETQRNKGNFPGRFSGRQFSNSRSEMNVSTLELGDSALYLCASSLATTGQETQYFGPGTRLLVL.

Ten or more counts support this clonotype. The rearrangement uses TRBV7-8 and TRBJ1-5; no definite D call. Germline V gene sequence: CDR1 SGHVS, CDR2 FQNEAQ. The germline V and J ends were trimmed by 5 bases and 5 bases, with 10 bases remaining between them. This CDR3 spans 13 amino acids. CDR3 loop: CASSPGGDQPQHF. In nucleotides, the CDR3 is TGTGCCAGCAGCCCAGGCGGGGATCAGCCCCAGCATTTT.

J is TRBJ2-3 and V is TRBV2; D is unresolved. This CDR3 region has 14 residues. V was pared by 6 bases and J by 5 bases, with 15 bases between. The germline gives CDR1 SNHLY, CDR2 FYNNEI. In DNA form, the CDR3 reads TGTGCCAGCAGCTCAATGTACCGGATAGATACGCAGTATTTT. Protein product: CASSSMYRIDTQYF.

This clonotype was counted many times. This chain connects TRBV20-1 to TRBJ2-7, with 9 nucleotides matching TRBD2. Germline V lookup: CDR1 DFQATT, CDR2 SNEGSKA (reference sequence). The V segment lost 5 bases and the J segment 4 bases; nucleotides outside the gene matches: 12. This CDR3 region has 15 residues. The CDR3 bases are TGCAGTGCTGTCGGTACAGGGACTAGCCTTTACGAGCAGTACTTC. This gives the protein CSAVGTGTSLYEQYF.

This clonotype was seen ten or more times. The genes are TRBV9 and TRBJ2-5; 7 bases map to TRBD2. The trim removed 4 bases at V and 5 bases at J, leaving 11 bases unmatched. CDR3 length: 15 residues. CDR1 SGDLS and CDR2 YYNGEE come from the germline V gene. This chain's CDR3 is CASSPRGGMDETQYF. DNA for the CDR3: TGTGCCAGCAGCCCCCGGGGAGGGATGGACGAGACCCAGTACTTC.

This clonotype was counted many times. This sequence joins TRBV28 and TRBJ1-6, with D hard to call. Germline V gene sequence: CDR1 MDHEN, CDR2 SYDVKM. Trimming took off 4 bases at V and 9 bases at J, with 19 bases between the two ends. This CDR3 has 16 residues. The CDR3 loop reads CASSWLGGHMGSPLHF. The CDR3, as DNA: TGTGCCAGCAGTTGGCTCGGTGGCCATATGGGTTCACCCCTCCACTTT.

Note on this clonotype: One end of the junction varies from germline; a read error may be responsible. The chain has TRBV27 and TRBJ1-3; possible D gene TRBD1, 6 bases. Germline V gene data show CDR1 as MNHEY and CDR2 as SMNVEV (reference sequence). The length of the CDR3 is 17 residues. The CDR3: CASSLVRTEDSGNTTYF. CDR3 DNA sequence: TGTGCCAGCAGTTTAGTCCGGACAGAAGACTCTGGAAACACCACATATTTT.

This clonotype appeared many times. This chain joins TRBV7-9 and TRBJ2-3, with 8 nucleotides matching TRBD2. J gave up 3 bases and V 4 bases, and 6 bases lay outside the gene matches. The length of the CDR3 is 15 residues. The germline CDR1 and CDR2 sequences are SEHNR and FQNEAQ (reference sequence). The CDR3 DNA reads TGTGCCAGCAGCTCTTACTCGGGAGGGACAGATACGCAGTATTTT. Its protein product is CASSSYSGGTDTQYF.

At least ten counts were recorded for this clonotype. The V and J genes are TRBV2 and TRBJ2-7; no clear D. Trimming stripped 6 bases from V and 2 bases from J, with 5 bases between. Per the germline V gene, CDR1 is SNHLY and CDR2 is FYNNEI. The CDR3 totals 11 residues. The CDR3 sequence is CASRTAYEQYF. CDR3 DNA sequence: TGTGCCAGCAGGACCGCCTACGAGCAGTACTTC.

This clonotype was counted at least ten times. The chain joins TRBV28 to TRBJ2-7; D not resolved. CDR3 length: 13 amino acids. Germline-derived CDR1 and CDR2 are MDHEN and SYDVKM. V was trimmed by 2 bases and J by 0 bases, leaving 5 bases between them. CDR3 in DNA: TGTGCCAGCAGTTTAGGGATCTCCTACGAGCAGTACTTC. It yields the protein CASSLGISYEQYF.

A few counts support this clonotype. The gene calls are TRBV28 and TRBJ2-2, with unresolved D. CDR3 size: 14 residues. The germline V and J ends were trimmed by 5 bases and 2 bases, with 9 bases remaining between them. Germline V gene sequence: CDR1 MDHEN, CDR2 SYDVKM. The CDR3 region is CASSLIQNTGELFF. CDR3 coding DNA: TGTGCCAGCAGTCTTATCCAAAACACCGGGGAGCTGTTTTTT.

This clonotype has just a few counts. This clone may be a read error of a much larger clone one base away. The V gene is TRBV7-9, the J gene TRBJ2-1; D is unclear. CDR1 and CDR2 (germline): SEHNR, FQNEAQ (reference sequence). Trimming stripped 4 bases from V and 2 bases from J, with 21 bases between. The CDR3 loop spans 18 amino acids. The CDR3 protein is CASSSKPQSVSAYNEQFF. Written as DNA, the CDR3 is TGTGCCAGCAGCTCAAAACCTCAGTCAGTCTCAGCCTACAATGAGCAGTTCTTC.

This clonotype was picked up many times. V usage is TRBV28 and J usage is TRBJ1-6, with D unresolved. The CDR3 has 16 residues. Looked up from germline, CDR1 is MDHEN and CDR2 is SYDVKM. V was trimmed by 6 bases and J by 4 bases, leaving 16 bases between them. The CDR3, as DNA: TGTGCCAGCAGCCAACCGACGGGATCTTATAATTCACCCCTCCACTTT. Its protein is CASSQPTGSYNSPLHF.